The subject of this entry is one T cell receptor (beta chain). This entry comes from a study of patients and donors after allogeneic stem cell transplantation. TCRdb re-derived calls from the RT-PCR reads in MiXCR, one entry per CDR3 protein. The profile covers approximately 160,000 distinct CDR3 sequences, with approximately 30% appearing a single time and 3.2% taken by the ten largest. The V end lost 3 bases, the J end lost 12 bases, and 18 bases lay between the germline ends. The CDR3 contains 14 residues. Germline V gives CDR1 SGDLS, CDR2 YYNGEE. Material for sequencing was blood, either unsorted or a sorted T cell fraction (not recorded which). This sequence joins TRBV9 and TRBJ1-4; a possible D gene is TRBD1 (5 bases). The origin of this receptor is a human donor who was either an allogeneic HSCT recipient or a stem cell or donor lymphocyte infusion donor (not recorded which). It is not recorded whose cells these are; they may come from a transplant donor. CDR3 in DNA: TGTGCCAGCAGCGCCCGGACAAGCCTAGGGGAACTGTTTTTT. This translates into CASSARTSLGELFF.